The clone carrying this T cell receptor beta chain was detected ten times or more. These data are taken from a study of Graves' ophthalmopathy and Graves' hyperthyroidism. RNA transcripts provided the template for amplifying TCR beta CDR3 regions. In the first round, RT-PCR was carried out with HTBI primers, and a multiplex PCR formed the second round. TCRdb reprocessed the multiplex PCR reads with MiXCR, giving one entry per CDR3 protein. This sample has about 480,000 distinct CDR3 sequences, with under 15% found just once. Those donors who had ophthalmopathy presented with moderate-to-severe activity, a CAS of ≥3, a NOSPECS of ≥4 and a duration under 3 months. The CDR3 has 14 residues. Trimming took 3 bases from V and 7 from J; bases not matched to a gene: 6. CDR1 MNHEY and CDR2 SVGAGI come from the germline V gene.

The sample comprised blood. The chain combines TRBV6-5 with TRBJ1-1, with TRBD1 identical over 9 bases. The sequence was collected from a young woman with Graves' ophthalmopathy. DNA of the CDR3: TGTGCCAGCAGTTATACAGGGGGCAGTGGTGAAGCTTTCTTT. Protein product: CASSYTGGSGEAFF.